This entry lists 30 T cell receptor beta chains sequenced from one sample in a study of CD8 T cells in ankylosing spondylitis (dated by TCRdb to about 2017). General findings and caveats noted by the study authors: Blood from ankylosing spondylitis patients appeared to be characterized by a TCR beta motif made up of several highly homologous amino acid variants.

The library was made by 5' RACE. The listed sequencing device is Illumina HiSeq 2500. Starting from the raw public reads, TCRdb applied fastp trimming at Q25, assembled clones with MiXCR and retained in-frame beta chains. Each record represents a unique CDR3 protein, reported with the most common genes and DNA among its rows. The sample table holds about 440,000 distinct CDR3 sequences, of which 17% were seen once. Approximately 0.97% of the sample rests with the top ten. No cognate antigen is known for these TCRs. The sample consisted of blood, either unsorted or a sorted T cell fraction (not recorded which). The origin of the receptors is a male donor with ankylosing spondylitis.

The V gene is TRBV29-1, the J gene TRBJ1-1, with TRBD1 as a possible D gene (5 bases). The CDR3 runs 14 residues. The V and J ends lost 0 bases and 5 bases respectively, with 13 bases between them. Looked up from germline, CDR1 is SQVTM and CDR2 is ANQGSEA. CDR3 in DNA: TGCAGCGTTGAAGAAGGATGGGGGTGGACTGAAGCTTTCTTT. Residues: CSVEEGWGWTEAFF.

CDR3 in amino acids: CSARSGNTYGYTF. The CDR3 nucleotides are TGCAGTGCCCGGAGTGGCAACACGTATGGCTACACCTTC. The chain joins TRBV20-1 to TRBJ1-2; no clear D gene. The V gene lost 6 bases and the J gene lost 5 bases, with 16 bases spanning the gap. The CDR3 has 13 residues. In germline, CDR1 is DFQATT, CDR2 SNEGSKA (reference sequence).

In its sample, this clonotype was seen many times. The genes are TRBV7-2 and TRBJ2-3; D ambiguous. The ends were cut back, 1 base at V and 0 bases at J, with 5 bases in the middle. CDR3 length: 14 residues. Germline CDR1 reads SGHTA; CDR2 reads FQGNSA. CDR3 sequence: CASSLDGSTDTQYF. The CDR3 DNA follows: TGTGCCAGCAGCTTAGACGGGAGCACAGATACGCAGTATTTT.

This clonotype was seen at least ten times. This chain uses TRBV5-1 with TRBJ2-2; tentative D call: TRBD2 (5 bases). The CDR3 extends over 16 amino acids. V lost 0 bases and J lost 1, with 10 bases in between. In germline, CDR1 is SGHRS, CDR2 YFSETQ. CDR3 in amino acids: CASSLVPGLNTGELFF. The CDR3 DNA reads as TGCGCCAGCAGCTTGGTTCCAGGACTGAACACCGGGGAGCTGTTTTTT.

In this sample, this clonotype turned up a few times. The J gene is TRBJ1-2, the V gene TRBV6-5, with D hard to call. This CDR3 region has 13 residues. Germline V gene data show CDR1 as MNHEY and CDR2 as SVGAGI. Trimming removed 1 base from V and 2 bases from J, with 5 bases in between. The CDR3 DNA sequence: TGTGCCAGCAGTTACTTAGAGAACTATGGCTACACCTTC. Its translation is CASSYLENYGYTF.

The V gene is TRBV29-1, the J gene TRBJ2-5; weak D call: TRBD2 (6 bases). Trimming removed 4 bases at V and 2 bases at J, with 14 bases between. The germline V gene encodes CDR1 SQVTM and CDR2 ANQGSEA. This CDR3 contains 14 residues. The DNA for the CDR3 is TGCAGCGTTGTTTCCCAGCGGGCACAAGAGACCCAGTACTTC. Encoded protein: CSVVSQRAQETQYF.

This chain links TRBV27 with TRBJ1-1, with D maybe TRBD1 (5 bases). This CDR3 spans 14 amino acids. Trimming cost V 4 bases and J 2 bases, with 11 bases left between them. Germline lookup yields CDR1 MNHEY and CDR2 SMNVEV (reference sequence). The CDR3 nucleotides are TGTGCCAGCAGTTCCCTAGGGGTTAACACTGAAGCTTTCTTT. It codes for CASSSLGVNTEAFF.

This rearrangement joins TRBV20-1 to TRBJ2-5, with 9 bases that match TRBD2. The CDR3 extends over 16 amino acids. CDR1 is DFQATT and CDR2 is SNEGSKA in the germline V gene (reference sequence). V lost 1 base, J lost 2 bases, and 8 bases stayed unmatched. The CDR3 sequence: CSARVRVAGVQETQYF. CDR3 DNA sequence: TGCAGTGCTAGAGTCCGGGTAGCGGGAGTTCAAGAGACCCAGTACTTC.

This clonotype appeared many times. The chain combines TRBV29-1 with TRBJ2-1, with 9 bases aligning to TRBD1. Trimming removed 4 bases from V and 4 bases from J; junction bases left unmatched: 8. The CDR3 extends over 15 amino acids. CDR1 and CDR2 (germline): SQVTM, ANQGSEA. The CDR3 sequence: CSVGGGQGAYNEQFF. The CDR3 nucleotides are TGCAGCGTTGGGGGGGGACAGGGAGCTTACAATGAGCAGTTCTTC.

This clonotype occurred a few times. The chain has TRBV7-2 and TRBJ2-1; TRBD1 matches 9 bases. CDR3 length equals 13 residues. V lost 5 bases, J lost 8 bases, and 4 bases stayed unmatched. Germline values: CDR1 SGHTA, CDR2 FQGNSA. The CDR3 loop reads CASSQDRGHEQFF. CDR3 in DNA: TGTGCCAGCAGCCAGGACAGGGGCCATGAGCAGTTCTTC.

This clonotype was observed a few times. The V call is TRBV20-1, the J call TRBJ2-1; D may correspond to TRBD1 or TRBD2 (5 bases each). Looked up from germline, CDR1 is DFQATT and CDR2 is SNEGSKA (reference sequence). V lost 0 bases, J lost 4 bases, and 10 bases lay in between. The CDR3 runs 14 residues. The chain's CDR3 is CSAREGPLYNEQFF. CDR3 DNA: TGCAGTGCTAGAGAGGGACCCCTTTACAATGAGCAGTTCTTC.

The chain links TRBV19 to TRBJ1-1, with D tentatively TRBD1 (5 bases). This CDR3 region has 14 residues. V was cut by 3 bases and J by 0 bases, with 8 bases left in between. Germline V CDR1 and CDR2: LNHDA, SQIVND (reference sequence). The CDR3 bases are TGTGCCAGTAGTATTACAGGCCTGAACACTGAAGCTTTCTTT. Translating it yields CASSITGLNTEAFF.

With regard to this clonotype: A clone one base away is much larger, so this may be a read error. The chain combines TRBV14 with TRBJ1-1, with D perhaps TRBD1 (5 bases). The length of the CDR3 is 14 residues. CDR1 is SGHDN and CDR2 is FVKESK in the germline V gene. The CDR3 DNA sequence: TGTGCCAGCAGCCAAGCAGGGATGAACACTGAAGCTGTCTTT. It encodes CASSQAGMNTEAVF.

The CDR3 DNA reads TGTGCCAGCAGTCTGTGGGCCTCTGGGGCCAACGTCCTGACTTTC. Encoded protein: CASSLWASGANVLTF. J is TRBJ2-6 and V is TRBV12-3 or TRBV12-4, with no clear D. V shed 5 bases and J shed 0 bases, with 8 bases lying between them. The CDR3 has 15 residues.

V usage is TRBV12-3 or TRBV12-4 and J usage is TRBJ1-6, with D possibly TRBD1 on 5 matching bases. V was cut by 3 bases and J by 7 bases, with 7 bases left in between. The CDR3 runs to 13 residues. This chain's CDR3 is CASSFPGNSPLHF. CDR3 DNA sequence: TGTGCCAGCAGTTTTCCAGGGAATTCACCCCTCCACTTT.

The chain combines TRBV11-3 with TRBJ2-7; D remains unclear. CDR3 length: 14 amino acids. Per the germline V gene, CDR1 is SGHNT and CDR2 is YENEEA. V was clipped by 5 bases and J by 0 bases, with 11 bases between them. As DNA, the CDR3 is TGTGCCAGCAGCACTTACTCGAGCTCCTACGAGCAGTACTTC. Its translation is CASSTYSSSYEQYF. Using reference TRBV11-3 and TRBJ2-7 for the parts outside the CDR3, the full variable domain is EAGVVQSPRYKIIEKKQPVAFWCNPISGHNTLYWYLQNLGQGPELLIRYENEEAVDDSQLPKDRFSAERLKGVDSTLKIQPAELGDSAVYLCASSTYSSSYEQYFGPGTRLTVT.

This clonotype has more than one count but fewer than ten. CDR3 region: CASSQDGRLAGGREQFF. Here the CDR3 DNA reads TGTGCCAGCAGCCAAGATGGGCGACTAGCGGGAGGGCGAGAGCAGTTCTTC. The chain has TRBV3-1 and TRBJ2-1, with 14 bases lining up with TRBD2. Losses at the gene ends were 0 bases for V and 10 bases for J; bases not matched to a gene: 8. The CDR3 extends over 17 amino acids. Germline CDR1 and CDR2: LGHDT and YNNKEL (reference sequence).

V gene TRBV2 combines with J gene TRBJ1-5; D unresolved. Trimming shortened V by 1 base and J by 4 bases, and 8 bases separated the two germline ends. The CDR3 is 14 amino acids. The germline V gene encodes CDR1 SNHLY and CDR2 FYNNEI. The CDR3 DNA reads TGTGCCAGCAGTGAAGTAAAGGGTAATCAGCCCCAGCATTTT. Encoded protein: CASSEVKGNQPQHF.

This clonotype turned up a few times. The V call is TRBV27, the J call TRBJ2-1, with D possibly matching TRBD2 (5 bases). CDR3 length equals 15 residues. The germline V and J ends were trimmed by 7 bases and 0 bases, with 13 bases remaining between them. Germline values: CDR1 MNHEY, CDR2 SMNVEV (reference sequence). The CDR3 loop reads CASTPLGSSYNEQFF. The CDR3 DNA reads TGTGCCAGCACTCCACTAGGGAGCTCCTACAATGAGCAGTTCTTC.

In its sample, this clonotype was seen once. The chain recombines TRBV5-4 with TRBJ1-2; no clear D. CDR3 length equals 16 residues. CDR1 is SGHNT and CDR2 is YYREEE in the germline V gene (reference sequence). The V end was cut by 0 bases, the J end by 3 bases, with 15 bases between. CDR3 sequence reads: CASSLGEGRKDYGYTF. The CDR3 nucleotides are TGTGCCAGCAGCTTGGGAGAGGGTCGAAAGGACTATGGCTACACCTTC.

This clonotype was counted ten times or more. The rearrangement uses TRBV20-1 and TRBJ1-1; weak D call: TRBD1 (6 bases). Germline V gene lookup returns CDR1 DFQATT and CDR2 SNEGSKA (reference sequence). V dropped 3 bases and J dropped 7 bases, with 21 bases sitting between them. CDR3 length equals 15 residues. The CDR3 DNA reads as TGCAGTGCTAGGGCCCCGGGAGGGGGTAGAAGTGAAGCTTTCTTT. Translation: CSARAPGGGRSEAFF.

The rearrangement uses TRBV18 and TRBJ1-4; D gene uncertain. CDR3 length: 13 amino acids. Germline V CDR1 and CDR2: KGHSH, LQKENI. V lost 3 bases, J lost 10 bases, and 12 bases lay in between. DNA of the CDR3: TGTGCCAGCTCACCTGATGATGAGGGAAAACTGTTTTTT. Its protein product is CASSPDDEGKLFF.

This rearrangement joins TRBV20-1 to TRBJ2-2; D call uncertain. The CDR3 is 17 residues long. From germline, CDR1 is DFQATT and CDR2 SNEGSKA (reference sequence). V lost 0 bases to trimming and J lost 1 base, with 15 bases between them. CDR3 in DNA: TGCAGTGCTAGAGATAATAGGCAGAAGCGGAACACCGGGGAGCTGTTTTTT. Translating gives CSARDNRQKRNTGELFF.

A single count supports this clonotype. CDR3: CASSPLTSGRTTDTQYF. CDR3 in DNA: TGTGCCAGCAGTCCCCTGACTAGCGGGAGGACCACAGATACGCAGTATTTT. The chain combines TRBV6-2 or TRBV6-3 with TRBJ2-3, with TRBD2 matching over 13 bases. Unmatched junction bases numbered 7, after V lost 5 bases and J lost 2 bases. The germline V gene encodes CDR1 MNHEY and CDR2 SVGEGT. This CDR3 is built from 17 residues.

V gene TRBV27 combines with J gene TRBJ1-2; no clear D gene. Trimming stripped 3 bases from V and 4 bases from J, with 9 bases between. The germline CDR1 and CDR2 sequences are MNHEY and SMNVEV (reference sequence). The CDR3 has 13 amino acids. CDR3 in amino acids: CASSFVAGYGYTF. CDR3 DNA: TGTGCCAGCAGTTTTGTGGCAGGCTATGGCTACACCTTC.

This clonotype has at least ten counts. The rearrangement links TRBV29-1 to TRBJ1-1; D might be TRBD1 (6 bases). Germline CDR1 is SQVTM and CDR2 is ANQGSEA. Trimming removed 6 bases at V and 6 bases at J, with 20 bases between. The length of the CDR3 is 14 residues. CDR3 DNA: TGCAGCGTGGGGACCGGGAAGGGGGAACCTGAAGCTTTCTTT. Protein: CSVGTGKGEPEAFF.

This clonotype was seen more than once but under ten times. DNA of the CDR3: TGTGCCAGCAGCGCCATAAGGACAGGAAATTCACCCCTCCACTTT. Residues: CASSAIRTGNSPLHF. The J gene is TRBJ1-6, the V gene TRBV28; the match to TRBD1 covers 7 bases. The germline CDR1 and CDR2 sequences are MDHEN and SYDVKM. V shed 6 bases, J shed 7 bases, and the junction held 9 bases outside the gene matches. This CDR3 spans 15 amino acids.

The sample holds many counts of this clonotype. The rearrangement links TRBV20-1 to TRBJ2-7, with 11 bases that match TRBD2. J lost 4 bases, V lost 5 bases, and 7 bases had no gene match. This CDR3 has 14 residues. The V gene's germline CDR1 is DFQATT and CDR2 SNEGSKA (reference sequence). The CDR3 is CSAGTSGPVYEQYF. The DNA for the CDR3 is TGCAGTGCTGGGACTAGCGGACCCGTATACGAGCAGTACTTC.

This clonotype occurred a few times. The chain combines TRBV13 with TRBJ2-7; 9 nucleotides align to TRBD2. Germline lookup yields CDR1 PRHDT and CDR2 FYEKMQ (reference sequence). V shed 0 bases, J shed 2 bases, and the junction held 5 bases outside the gene matches. CDR3 length: 16 residues. The CDR3 protein is CASSLGGSGSPYEQYF. The CDR3 DNA is TGTGCCAGCAGCTTAGGAGGTAGCGGGAGCCCCTACGAGCAGTACTTC. The full variable domain, completed using reference TRBV13 and TRBJ2-7, is AAGVIQSPRHLIKEKRETATLKCYPIPRHDTVYWYQQGPGQDPQFLISFYEKMQSDKGSIPDRFSAQQFSDYHSELNMSSLELGDSALYFCASSLGGSGSPYEQYFGPGTRLTVT.

The chain is built from TRBV7-8 and TRBJ2-1; either TRBD1 or TRBD2 may fit D (7 bases each). V lost 5 bases and J lost 0, with 17 bases in between. In germline, CDR1 is SGHVS, CDR2 FQNEAQ. The CDR3 is 17 residues long. The CDR3 DNA is TGTGCCAGCAGCCTCAGGGGGGGGCAGAGCTCCTACAATGAGCAGTTCTTC. This gives the protein CASSLRGGQSSYNEQFF.